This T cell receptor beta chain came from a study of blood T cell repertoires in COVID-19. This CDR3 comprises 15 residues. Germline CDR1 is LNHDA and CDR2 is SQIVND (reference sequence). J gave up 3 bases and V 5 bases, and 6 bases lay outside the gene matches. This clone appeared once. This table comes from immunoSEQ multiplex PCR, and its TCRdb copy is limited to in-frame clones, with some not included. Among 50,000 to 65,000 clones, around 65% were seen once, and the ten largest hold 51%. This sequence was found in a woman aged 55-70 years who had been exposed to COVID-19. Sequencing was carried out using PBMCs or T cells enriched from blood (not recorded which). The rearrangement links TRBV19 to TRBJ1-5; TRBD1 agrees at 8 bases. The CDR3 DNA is TGTGCCAGTAGTCCGGACAGGGCCTTCAATCAGCCCCAGCATTTT. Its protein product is CASSPDRAFNQPQHF.